The next 21 T cell receptor beta chains were all read from a single sample in a study of blood T cell repertoires in COVID-19. Assay used: immunoSEQ multiplex PCR; TCRdb lists only in-frame clones, some missing. The sample gives 35,000 to 45,000 clones, around 83% of which show up once; about 4.6% is in the top ten. Sequenced material: peripheral blood. The receptor source for this set is a man aged 55 to 69 with acute or convalescent COVID-19.

The chain couples TRBV19 to TRBJ1-2; D unclear. The germline V gene encodes CDR1 LNHDA and CDR2 SQIVND (reference sequence). Between the trimmed V and J ends, which lost 5 bases and 7 bases, there was a span of 20 bases. The CDR3 totals 15 residues. The CDR3 DNA reads TGTGCCAGTAGTCCACGATTTGGGCCCCCCAGTGGCTACACCTTC. This translates into CASSPRFGPPSGYTF.

V gene TRBV14 combines with J gene TRBJ2-3, with a tentative D call TRBD2 (7 bases). In germline, CDR1 is SGHDN, CDR2 FVKESK. V lost 7 bases to trimming and J lost 7 bases, with 15 bases between them. The CDR3 extends over 13 amino acids. CDR3: CASTLSGGHTQYF. CDR3 coding DNA: TGTGCCAGCACCCTCTCCGGGGGGCATACGCAGTATTTT.

J is TRBJ2-3 and V is TRBV29-1; D possibly matches TRBD1 or TRBD2 (6 bases each). The V gene's germline CDR1 is SQVTM and CDR2 ANQGSEA. Trimming cost V 7 bases and J 0 bases, with 11 bases left between them. The length of the CDR3 is 13 residues. In DNA form, the CDR3 reads TGCAGCGGGGGGGCAGGGAGCACAGATACGCAGTATTTT. Protein: CSGGAGSTDTQYF.

The chain employs TRBV5-1 and TRBJ2-2; TRBD2 is a possible D gene (5 bases). The CDR3 covers 15 residues. The V gene lost 4 bases and the J gene lost 2 bases, with 12 bases spanning the gap. Germline V gene data show CDR1 as SGHRS and CDR2 as YFSETQ. For the CDR3, the DNA is TGCGCCAGCAGCCTCGACGGACTTAACACCGGGGAGCTGTTTTTT. Its protein is CASSLDGLNTGELFF.

CDR3 protein: CASSPGTRSSDEQFF. The CDR3, as DNA: TGTGCCAGCTCACCGGGGACTAGAAGTAGCGATGAGCAGTTCTTC. V and J are TRBV6-5 and TRBJ2-1; 8 nucleotides align to TRBD2. Germline V gene data show CDR1 as MNHEY and CDR2 as SVGAGI. There are 15 residues in the CDR3. V was clipped by 8 bases and J by 8 bases; unmatched bases: 14.

This clone was seen a single time. The chain carries TRBV5-1 and TRBJ2-7, with D hard to call. In germline, CDR1 is SGHRS, CDR2 YFSETQ. The CDR3 is made up of 12 amino acids. The V end was cut by 4 bases, the J end by 0 bases, with 5 bases between. The chain's CDR3 is CASSGFSYEQYF. The DNA of the CDR3 is TGCGCCAGCAGCGGCTTCTCCTACGAGCAGTACTTC.

The sample holds one count of this clone. This chain links TRBV7-9 with TRBJ1-1, with D perhaps TRBD1 (5 bases). The V end lost 0 bases, the J end lost 2 bases, and 10 bases lay between the germline ends. The CDR3 length is 15 residues. In germline, CDR1 is SEHNR, CDR2 FQNEAQ (reference sequence). Here the CDR3 reads CASSLASGTNTEAFF. The DNA of the CDR3 is TGTGCCAGCAGCTTAGCTTCCGGGACTAACACTGAAGCTTTCTTT.

V gene TRBV2 combines with J gene TRBJ1-1; D remains unclear. The CDR3 totals 11 residues. Germline CDR1 reads SNHLY; CDR2 reads FYNNEI. Between the trimmed V and J ends, which lost 6 bases and 6 bases, there was a span of 8 bases. CDR3 region: CASRGVAEAFF. Here the CDR3 DNA reads TGTGCCAGCAGGGGAGTAGCTGAAGCTTTCTTT.

The chain has TRBV7-2 and TRBJ2-5; D not certain. Trimming removed 5 bases from V and 5 bases from J, with 12 bases in between. This CDR3 region has 13 residues. CDR1 is SGHTA, CDR2 FQGNSA, per germline. CDR3 region: CASSTNMRETQYF. DNA for the CDR3: TGTGCCAGCAGCACTAACATGCGGGAGACCCAGTACTTC.

The chain links TRBV7-9 to TRBJ2-3, with 11 nucleotides matching TRBD2. The trim removed 5 bases at V and 1 base at J, leaving 11 bases unmatched. The germline V gene encodes CDR1 SEHNR and CDR2 FQNEAQ (reference sequence). This CDR3 spans 18 amino acids. Here the CDR3 reads CASSPQPPLAGGTDTQYF. DNA for the CDR3: TGTGCCAGCAGCCCACAACCCCCACTAGCGGGAGGCACAGATACGCAGTATTTT.

The rearrangement joins TRBV5-1 to TRBJ2-7; TRBD2 matches 8 bases. J gave up 3 bases and V 5 bases, and 7 bases lay outside the gene matches. CDR1 and CDR2 from the germline V gene are SGHRS and YFSETQ. The CDR3 runs to 14 residues. CDR3 sequence: CASREREGLYEQYF. The CDR3 DNA sequence: TGCGCCAGCAGAGAACGGGAGGGCCTCTACGAGCAGTACTTC. Full variable domain (remainder filled in from reference TRBV5-1 and TRBJ2-7): KAGVTQTPRYLIKTRGQQVTLSCSPISGHRSVSWYQQTPGQGLQFLFEYFSETQRNKGNFPGRFSGRQFSNSRSEMNVSTLELGDSALYLCASREREGLYEQYFGPGTRLTVT.

The gene calls are TRBV4-3 and TRBJ2-3, with 7 bases that match TRBD1. CDR3 size: 15 residues. The V segment lost 0 bases and the J segment 6 bases; nucleotides outside the gene matches: 6. Germline values: CDR1 LGHNA, CDR2 YSLEER. As DNA, the CDR3 is TGCGCCAGCAGCCAAGACGGGACAGATTGGGATACGCAGTATTTT. Translating it yields CASSQDGTDWDTQYF.

The chain is built from TRBV7-2 and TRBJ2-3; 8 nucleotides line up with TRBD2. The CDR3 runs to 15 residues. The V gene end was trimmed by 7 bases and the J gene end by 2 bases; junction bases not matched to a gene: 8. CDR1 is SGHTA, CDR2 FQGNSA, per germline. CDR3 sequence: CASTSSGGPTDTQYF. CDR3 nucleotide sequence: TGTGCCAGCACCTCGAGCGGGGGACCCACAGATACGCAGTATTTT.

V gene TRBV6-5 combines with J gene TRBJ2-5, with D unclear. V gave up 6 bases and J gave up 2 bases, with 4 bases separating them. The CDR3 totals 11 residues. Germline V gene sequence: CDR1 MNHEY, CDR2 SVGAGI. The CDR3 reads CASRRQETQYF. CDR3 DNA sequence: TGTGCCAGCAGGAGACAAGAGACCCAGTACTTC.

The genes are TRBV6-5 and TRBJ1-2; 9 nucleotides match TRBD1. Per the germline V gene, CDR1 is MNHEY and CDR2 is SVGAGI. This CDR3 is 13 amino acids long. The junction had 4 bases not matched to a gene; V was cut back by 7 bases and J by 4 bases. The DNA for the CDR3 is TGTGCCAGCACTGGGACAGGGCCCTATGGCTACACCTTC. This sequence encodes CASTGTGPYGYTF.

CDR3: CASSAGAEAFF. CDR3 coding DNA: TGTGCCAGCAGCGCGGGGGCTGAAGCTTTCTTT. The rearrangement uses TRBV9 and TRBJ1-1, with D possibly matching TRBD1 (5 bases). The CDR3 has 11 residues. Germline CDR1 and CDR2: SGDLS and YYNGEE. V lost 3 bases and J lost 6, with 6 bases in between.

This clone was counted between two and nine times. This sequence joins TRBV5-4 and TRBJ1-2, with 10 positions matching TRBD1. V gave up 5 bases and J gave up 7 bases; unmatched junction bases: 8. This CDR3 has 14 amino acids. Germline V CDR1 and CDR2: SGHNT, YYREEE (reference sequence). The CDR3 here is CASRGDRGLRGYTF. CDR3 in DNA: TGTGCCAGCAGAGGAGACAGGGGGCTTCGTGGCTACACCTTC.

This chain links TRBV7-9 with TRBJ2-1; no reliable D call. Germline V CDR1 and CDR2: SEHNR, FQNEAQ (reference sequence). The V gene lost 5 bases and the J gene lost 1 base, with 12 bases spanning the gap. CDR3 size: 15 residues. In DNA form, the CDR3 reads TGTGCCAGCAGCGCCCTGACTGAGTCCTACAATGAGCAGTTCTTC. As protein: CASSALTESYNEQFF. The whole variable domain, filled in from reference TRBV7-9 and TRBJ2-1, reads DTGVSQNPRHKITKRGQNVTFRCDPISEHNRLYWYRQTLGQGPEFLTYFQNEAQLEKSRLLSDRFSAERPKGSFSTLEIQRTEQGDSAMYLCASSALTESYNEQFFGPGTRLTVL.

The chain links TRBV5-1 to TRBJ2-7, with 11 nucleotides matching TRBD2. The CDR3 covers 15 residues. The J segment lost 4 bases and the V segment lost 4 bases, leaving 7 bases of the junction unmatched. CDR1 is SGHRS and CDR2 is YFSETQ in the germline V gene. CDR3: CASSVVGLADYEQYF. In nucleotides, the CDR3 is TGCGCCAGCAGCGTCGTGGGACTAGCGGATTACGAGCAGTACTTC.

This clone appeared a single time. V is TRBV25-1 and J is TRBJ2-2; maybe TRBD1 (5 bases). Germline CDR1 and CDR2: MGHDK and SYGVNS. This CDR3 region has 16 residues. The V gene lost 1 base and the J gene lost 2 bases, with 11 bases spanning the gap. The CDR3 bases are TGTGCCAGCAGTGAATCACGGACAAAAAACACCGGGGAGCTGTTTTTT. Its protein product is CASSESRTKNTGELFF.

This clone showed up just a few times. The chain links TRBV6-5 to TRBJ2-5, with D perhaps matching TRBD2 (6 bases). CDR3 length equals 12 residues. Germline V gives CDR1 MNHEY, CDR2 SVGAGI. V was pared by 5 bases and J by 5 bases, with 9 bases between. The CDR3 bases are TGTGCCAGCAGTCTTAGCGGCGAGACCCAGTACTTC. Its protein product is CASSLSGETQYF.